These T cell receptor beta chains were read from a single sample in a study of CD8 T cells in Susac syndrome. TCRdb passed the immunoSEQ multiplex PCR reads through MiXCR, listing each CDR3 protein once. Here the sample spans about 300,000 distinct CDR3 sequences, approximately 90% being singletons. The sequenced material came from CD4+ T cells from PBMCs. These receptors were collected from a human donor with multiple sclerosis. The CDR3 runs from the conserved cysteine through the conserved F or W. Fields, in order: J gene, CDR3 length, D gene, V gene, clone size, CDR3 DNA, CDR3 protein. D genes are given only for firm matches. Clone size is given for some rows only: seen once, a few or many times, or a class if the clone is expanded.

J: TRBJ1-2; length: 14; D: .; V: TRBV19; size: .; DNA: TGTGCCAGTATAGGTACCCCAGGGACCTATGGCTACACCTTC; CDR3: CASIGTPGTYGYTF
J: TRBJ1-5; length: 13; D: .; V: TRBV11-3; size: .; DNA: TGTGCCAGCAGCTTTTTTCCGGGTCAGCCCCAGTTTTTT; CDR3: CASSFFPGQPQFF
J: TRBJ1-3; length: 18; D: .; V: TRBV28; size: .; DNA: TGTGCCAGCAGCCCAGAGAGGAGGGGCAGTCTTTTTGGCAACACCATATATTTT; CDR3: CASSPERRGSLFGNTIYF
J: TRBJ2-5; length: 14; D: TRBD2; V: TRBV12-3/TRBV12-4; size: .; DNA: TGTGCCAGCAGTGATAGCGGGACGGGGGAGACCCAGTACTTC; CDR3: CASSDSGTGETQYF
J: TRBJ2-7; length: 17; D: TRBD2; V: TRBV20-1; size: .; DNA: TGCAGTGCGAGTCCGGGGCTAGCGGGAGAGTTCTCCTACGAGCAGTACTTC; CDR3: CSASPGLAGEFSYEQYF
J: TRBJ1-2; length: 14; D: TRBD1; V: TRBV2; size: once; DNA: TGTGCCAGCAGAAAACAGGGGGCAGGCTATGGCTACACCTTC; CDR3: CASRKQGAGYGYTF
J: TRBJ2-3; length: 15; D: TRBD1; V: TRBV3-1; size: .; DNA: TGTGCCAGCAGCCTCCAGACAGGGATCACAGATACGCAGTATTTT; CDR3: CASSLQTGITDTQYF
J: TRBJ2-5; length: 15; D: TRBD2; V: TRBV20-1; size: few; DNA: TGCAGTGCTAGAGATCTAGCGGGGGGGAGGGAGACCCAGTACTTC; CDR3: CSARDLAGGRETQYF
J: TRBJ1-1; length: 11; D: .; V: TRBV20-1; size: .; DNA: TGCAGTGCCTCTAGCCCAAAGGGGGCTTTCTTT; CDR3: CSASSPKGAFF
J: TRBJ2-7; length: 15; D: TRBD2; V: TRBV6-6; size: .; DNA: TGTGCCAGCAGCTCCCCTGGGGGGGTCACCTACGAGCAGTACTTC; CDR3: CASSSPGGVTYEQYF
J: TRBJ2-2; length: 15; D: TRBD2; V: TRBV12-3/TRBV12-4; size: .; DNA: TGTGCCAGCAGCCCGGGACTACCGAACACCGGGGAGCTGTTTTTT; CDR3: CASSPGLPNTGELFF
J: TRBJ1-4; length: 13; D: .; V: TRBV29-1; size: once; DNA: TGCAGCGTTGGCTTCCAGGGTGCTGAAAAACTGTTTTTT; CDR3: CSVGFQGAEKLFF
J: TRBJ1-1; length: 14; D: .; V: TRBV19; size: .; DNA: TGTGCCAGTAGTATACAGGGTCAGCACACTGAAGCTTTCTTT; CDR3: CASSIQGQHTEAFF
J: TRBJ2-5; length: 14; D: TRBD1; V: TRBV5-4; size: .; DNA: TGTGCCAGCAGCCCAGGACAGGCCCAAGAGACCCAGTACTTC; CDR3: CASSPGQAQETQYF
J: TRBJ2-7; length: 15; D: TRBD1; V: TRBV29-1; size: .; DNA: TGCAGCGTTGTAGGGGTAGGACAGGGGGCTTCCGGGCAGTACTTC; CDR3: CSVVGVGQGASGQYF
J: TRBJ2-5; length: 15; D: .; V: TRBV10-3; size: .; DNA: TGTGCCATCAGTGGGGGTAGCGGAGGTCAAGAGACCCAGTACTTC; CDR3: CAISGGSGGQETQYF
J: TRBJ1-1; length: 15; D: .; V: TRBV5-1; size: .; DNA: TGCGCCAGCAGCTTGTTGGACCTCATGAACACTGAAGCTTTCTTT; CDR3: CASSLLDLMNTEAFF
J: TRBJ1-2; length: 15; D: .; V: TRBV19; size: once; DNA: TGTGCCAGTAGTATACAGGGGTGGAGTAGCTATGGCTACACCTTC; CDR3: CASSIQGWSSYGYTF
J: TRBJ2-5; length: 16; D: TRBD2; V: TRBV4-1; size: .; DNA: TGCGCCAGCAGCCAACTTAGCGGGAGGGCCCCAGAGACCCAGTACTTC; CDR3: CASSQLSGRAPETQYF
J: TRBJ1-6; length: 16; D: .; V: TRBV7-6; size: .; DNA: TGTGCCAGCAGCTCGAGGTTGCGCCAAGAGGGTTCACCCCTCCACTTT; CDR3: CASSSRLRQEGSPLHF
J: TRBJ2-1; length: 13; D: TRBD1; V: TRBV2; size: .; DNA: TGTGCCAGCAGTTCGGACAGGGGAGGAGAGCAGTTCTTC; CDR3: CASSSDRGGEQFF
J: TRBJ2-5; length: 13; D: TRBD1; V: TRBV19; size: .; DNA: TGTGCCAGTTCGCCGGACAGGGAAGAGACCCAGTACTTC; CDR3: CASSPDREETQYF
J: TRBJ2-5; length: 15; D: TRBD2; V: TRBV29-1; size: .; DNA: TGCAGCGTTGAAGCTAGCGGGGGGCCGCGAGAGACCCAGTACTTC; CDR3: CSVEASGGPRETQYF
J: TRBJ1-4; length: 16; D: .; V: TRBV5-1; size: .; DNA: TGCGCCAGCAGCCAAACTGGAACCCCCCGTAATGAAAAACTGTTTTTT; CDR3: CASSQTGTPRNEKLFF
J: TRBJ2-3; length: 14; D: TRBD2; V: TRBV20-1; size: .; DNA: TGCAGTGCTGGATCCACTAGCGGTCCAGATACGCAGTATTTT; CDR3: CSAGSTSGPDTQYF